The 7 T cell receptor beta chains reported below all come from one sample, sequenced in a study of monozygotic twins with inflammatory bowel disease (dated by TCRdb to about 2019). Library preparation employed 5' RACE. Sequencing was carried out with an Illumina HiSeq 2500. TCRdb reprocessed the reads; each CDR3 protein sequence makes one entry, and DNA is unavailable. This sample's listing comprises over 200,000 distinct CDR3 sequences. The ten largest clones capture roughly 1.7% of the sample. The sequencing input was blood. These receptors were obtained from a human donor with ulcerative colitis or Crohn's disease, or a healthy co-twin of an affected twin (not recorded which).

The J gene is TRBJ2-1, the V gene TRBV3-1; TCRdb's D call, TRBD1, is unchecked because there is no DNA. The germline V gene encodes CDR1 LGHDT and CDR2 YNNKEL (reference sequence). The CDR3 is made up of 19 amino acids. This chain's CDR3 is CASSQGKGFRLSSYNEQFF.

The chain carries TRBV11-3 and TRBJ2-2; TCRdb indicates TRBD1, and absent DNA this call remains unverified. CDR1 SGHNT and CDR2 YENEEA come from the germline V gene. The CDR3 has 13 residues. CDR3 amino acids: CASSPLKGGELFF. Drawing the rest from reference TRBV11-3 and TRBJ2-2, the complete variable domain is EAGVVQSPRYKIIEKKQPVAFWCNPISGHNTLYWYLQNLGQGPELLIRYENEEAVDDSQLPKDRFSAERLKGVDSTLKIQPAELGDSAVYLCASSPLKGGELFFGEGSRLTVL.

The chain employs TRBV5-5 and TRBJ2-7; as DNA is missing, the TRBD1 call by TCRdb cannot be tested. CDR1 and CDR2 from the germline V gene are SGHKS and YYEKEE (reference sequence). The CDR3 length is 16 residues. The CDR3 loop is CASSLAPGQVFYEQYF. Combining the CDR3 with reference TRBV5-5 and TRBJ2-7 gives the whole variable domain DAGVTQSPTHLIKTRGQQVTLRCSPISGHKSVSWYQQVLGQGPQFIFQYYEKEERGRGNFPDRFSARQFPNYSSELNVNALLLGDSALYLCASSLAPGQVFYEQYFGPGTRLTVT.

This chain joins TRBV6-2 or TRBV6-3 and TRBJ2-5. The CDR3 has 11 amino acids. Germline V gene sequence: CDR1 MNHEY, CDR2 SVGEGT. CDR3 amino acids: CATSVYWTQYF.

The rearrangement uses TRBV20-1 and TRBJ1-5. There are 11 residues in the CDR3. Germline CDR1 DFQATT, CDR2 SNEGSKA (reference sequence). The chain's CDR3 is CSASLRQPQHF.

The J gene is TRBJ2-1, the V gene TRBV2; checking the TCRdb D call of TRBD1 is not possible without DNA. Germline lookup yields CDR1 SNHLY and CDR2 FYNNEI. The CDR3 is made up of 15 amino acids. This CDR3 is CASSLTALSYNEQFF.

The chain carries TRBV24-1 and TRBJ2-1; TCRdb outputs TRBD1, but without DNA this stays unchecked. In germline, CDR1 is KGHDR, CDR2 SFDVKD. The CDR3 extends over 16 amino acids. CDR3 region: CATSDTGPGGNNEQFF.